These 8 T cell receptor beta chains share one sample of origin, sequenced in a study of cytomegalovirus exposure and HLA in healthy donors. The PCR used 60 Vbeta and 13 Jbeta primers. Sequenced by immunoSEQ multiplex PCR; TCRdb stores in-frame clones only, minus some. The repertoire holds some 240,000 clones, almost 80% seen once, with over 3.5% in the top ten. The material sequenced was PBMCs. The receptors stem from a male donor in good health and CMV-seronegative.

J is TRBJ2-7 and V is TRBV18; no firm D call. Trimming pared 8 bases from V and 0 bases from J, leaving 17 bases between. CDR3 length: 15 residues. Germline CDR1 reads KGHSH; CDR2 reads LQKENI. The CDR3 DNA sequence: TGTGCCAGCGCCCGAGGCGGTCGCGGCTCCTACGAGCAGTACTTC. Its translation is CASARGGRGSYEQYF.

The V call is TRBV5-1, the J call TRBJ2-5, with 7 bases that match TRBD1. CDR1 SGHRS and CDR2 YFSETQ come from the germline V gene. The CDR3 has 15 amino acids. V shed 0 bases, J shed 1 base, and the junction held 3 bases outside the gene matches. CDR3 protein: CASSLDPGGQETQYF. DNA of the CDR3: TGCGCCAGCAGCTTGGATCCAGGGGGCCAAGAGACCCAGTACTTC. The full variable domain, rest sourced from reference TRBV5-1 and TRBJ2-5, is KAGVTQTPRYLIKTRGQQVTLSCSPISGHRSVSWYQQTPGQGLQFLFEYFSETQRNKGNFPGRFSGRQFSNSRSEMNVSTLELGDSALYLCASSLDPGGQETQYFGPGTRLLVL.

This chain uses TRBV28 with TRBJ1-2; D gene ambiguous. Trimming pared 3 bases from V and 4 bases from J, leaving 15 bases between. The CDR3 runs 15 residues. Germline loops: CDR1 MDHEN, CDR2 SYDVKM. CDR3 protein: CASSFGLKPLYGYTF. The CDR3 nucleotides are TGTGCCAGCAGTTTCGGACTCAAGCCCCTCTATGGCTACACCTTC.

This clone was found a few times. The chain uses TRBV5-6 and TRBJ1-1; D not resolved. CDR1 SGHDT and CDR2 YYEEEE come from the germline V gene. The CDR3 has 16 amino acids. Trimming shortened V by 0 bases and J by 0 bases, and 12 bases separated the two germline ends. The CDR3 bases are TGTGCCAGCAGCTTGGTAGGACGGGGAATGAACACTGAAGCTTTCTTT. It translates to CASSLVGRGMNTEAFF.

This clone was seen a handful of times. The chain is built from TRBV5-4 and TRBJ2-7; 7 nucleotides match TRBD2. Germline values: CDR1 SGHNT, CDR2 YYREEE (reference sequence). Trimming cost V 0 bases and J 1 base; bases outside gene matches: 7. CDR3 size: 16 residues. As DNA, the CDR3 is TGTGCCAGCAGCTTGGAGGCCAGCGGGACGTCCTACGAGCAGTACTTC. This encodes CASSLEASGTSYEQYF.

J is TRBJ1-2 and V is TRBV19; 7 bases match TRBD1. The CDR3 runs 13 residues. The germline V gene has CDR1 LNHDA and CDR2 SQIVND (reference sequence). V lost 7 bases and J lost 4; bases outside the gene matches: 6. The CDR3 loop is CASTRDRTYGYTF. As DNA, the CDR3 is TGTGCCAGTACGCGGGACAGAACCTATGGCTACACCTTC.

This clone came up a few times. The CDR3 is CASSLAGVGFRETQYF. The CDR3 DNA reads TGCGCCAGCAGCTTGGCCGGTGTCGGTTTTAGAGAGACCCAGTACTTC. The chain carries TRBV5-1 and TRBJ2-5; D remains unclear. The CDR3 contains 16 residues. The V and J ends lost 0 bases and 4 bases respectively, with 16 bases between them. Germline V gene lookup returns CDR1 SGHRS and CDR2 YFSETQ.

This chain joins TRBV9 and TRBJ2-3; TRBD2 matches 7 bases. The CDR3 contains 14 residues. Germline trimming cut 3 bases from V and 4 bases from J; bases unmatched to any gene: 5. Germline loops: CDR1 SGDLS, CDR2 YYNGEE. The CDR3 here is CASSASGKADTQYF. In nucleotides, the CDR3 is TGTGCCAGCAGCGCGAGCGGGAAAGCAGATACGCAGTATTTT. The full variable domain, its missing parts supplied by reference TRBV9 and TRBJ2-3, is DSGVTQTPKHLITATGQRVTLRCSPRSGDLSVYWYQQSLDQGLQFLIQYYNGEERAKGNILERFSAQQFPDLHSELNLSSLELGDSALYFCASSASGKADTQYFGPGTRLTVL.